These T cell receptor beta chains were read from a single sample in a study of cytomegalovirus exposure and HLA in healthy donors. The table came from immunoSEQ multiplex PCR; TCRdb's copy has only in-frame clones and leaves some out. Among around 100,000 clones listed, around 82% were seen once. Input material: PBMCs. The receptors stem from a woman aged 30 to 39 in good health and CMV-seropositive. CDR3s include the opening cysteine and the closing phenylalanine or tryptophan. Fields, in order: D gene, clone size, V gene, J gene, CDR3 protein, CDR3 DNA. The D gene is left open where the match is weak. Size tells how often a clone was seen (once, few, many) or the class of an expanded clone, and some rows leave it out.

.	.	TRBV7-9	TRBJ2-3	CATLGQTSTDTQYF	TGTGCCACCCTGGGGCAGACTAGCACAGATACGCAGTATTTT
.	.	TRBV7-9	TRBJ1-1	CASSSPLRVRYTEAFF	TGTGCCAGCAGCTCACCGCTCAGGGTTAGGTACACTGAAGCTTTCTTT
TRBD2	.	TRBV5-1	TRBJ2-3	CASSSASGGTDTQYF	TGCGCCAGCAGCTCAGCTAGCGGTGGCACAGATACGCAGTATTTT
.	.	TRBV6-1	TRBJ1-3	CASSLTSGNTIYF	TGTGCCAGTAGCCTGACCTCTGGAAACACCATATATTTT
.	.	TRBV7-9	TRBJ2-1	CASSLPSNEQFF	TGTGCCAGCAGCTTACCGAGTAATGAGCAGTTCTTC
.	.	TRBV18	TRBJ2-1	CASSPRSGKGAYNEQFF	TGTGCCAGCTCCCCCCGGTCCGGGAAGGGGGCCTACAATGAGCAGTTCTTC
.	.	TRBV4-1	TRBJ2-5	CASSQGRGSEVETQYF	TGCGCCAGCAGCCAAGGGCGAGGATCCGAAGTTGAGACCCAGTACTTC
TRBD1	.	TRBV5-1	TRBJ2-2	CASSRQGATNTGELFF	TGCGCCAGCAGCCGACAGGGGGCGACGAACACCGGGGAGCTGTTTTTT
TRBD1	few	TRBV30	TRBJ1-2	CAWSRSPTVLTGANYGYTF	TGTGCCTGGAGTAGGTCTCCAACCGTCCTGACAGGGGCTAACTATGGCTACACCTTC
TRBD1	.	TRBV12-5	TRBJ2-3	CASGLLKDTRDRDKDTQYF	TGTGCTAGTGGTTTGCTAAAGGATACGCGGGACAGGGACAAAGATACGCAGTATTTT
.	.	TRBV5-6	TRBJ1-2	CASSLYGLEDYTF	TGTGCCAGCAGCTTGTATGGCCTTGAGGACTACACCTTC
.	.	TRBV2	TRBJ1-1	CASSTRQEMAAFF	TGTGCCAGCAGCACAAGACAGGAAATGGCAGCTTTCTTT
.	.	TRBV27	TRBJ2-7	CASSYGVAYEQYF	TGTGCCAGCAGTTACGGGGTTGCCTACGAGCAGTACTTC
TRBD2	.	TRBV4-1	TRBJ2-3	CASSQGRSGGSTDTQYF	TGCGCCAGCAGCCAAGGAAGAAGCGGGGGCAGCACAGATACGCAGTATTTT
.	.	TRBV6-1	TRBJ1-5	CASSGPREVSNQPQHF	TGTGCCAGCAGTGGTCCCAGGGAAGTTAGCAATCAGCCCCAGCATTTT
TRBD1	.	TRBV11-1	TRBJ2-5	CASSLRRLGQGMETQYF	TGTGCCAGCAGCCTGCGTAGATTGGGACAGGGGATGGAGACCCAGTACTTC
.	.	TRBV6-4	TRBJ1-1	CASSVDRSSTEAFF	TGTGCCAGCAGTGTCGACAGGAGTAGTACTGAAGCTTTCTTT
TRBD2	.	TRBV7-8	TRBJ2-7	CASRKREGSYEQYF	TGTGCCAGCAGGAAGCGGGAGGGCTCCTACGAGCAGTACTTC
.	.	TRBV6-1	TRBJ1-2	CASSGGRGGNYGYTF	TGTGCCAGCAGTGGGGGGAGAGGGGGAAACTATGGCTACACCTTC
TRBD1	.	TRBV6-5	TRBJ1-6	CASSYSSGTGNSPLHF	TGTGCCAGCAGTTACTCGTCCGGGACAGGGAATTCACCCCTCCACTTT
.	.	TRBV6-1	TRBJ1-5	CASSAEQPQHF	TGTGCCAGCAGTGCGGAGCAGCCCCAGCATTTT
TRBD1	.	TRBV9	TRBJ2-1	CASSGQGGEQFF	TGTGCCAGCAGCGGACAGGGCGGTGAGCAGTTCTTC
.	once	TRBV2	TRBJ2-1	CASSRDNEQFF	TGTGCCAGCAGCAGGGATAATGAGCAGTTCTTC
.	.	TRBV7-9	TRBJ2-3	CASSLQGWTDTQYF	TGTGCCAGCAGCTTACAGGGATGGACAGATACGCAGTATTTT
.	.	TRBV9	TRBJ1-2	CASSVDFEGVYGYTF	TGTGCCAGCAGCGTAGATTTTGAAGGAGTCTATGGCTACACCTTC
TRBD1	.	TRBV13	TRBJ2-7	CASSLEVGTGVIEQYF	TGTGCCAGCAGTCTAGAGGTGGGGACAGGGGTAATCGAGCAGTACTTC
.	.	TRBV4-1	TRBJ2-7	CASSQARAGDEQYF	TGCGCCAGCAGCCAAGCTCGGGCCGGGGACGAGCAGTACTTC
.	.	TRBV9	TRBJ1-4	CASSVEGGDGEKLFF	TGTGCCAGCAGCGTAGAAGGAGGGGACGGTGAAAAACTGTTTTTT
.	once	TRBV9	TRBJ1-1	CASSPRQELSTEAFF	TGTGCCAGCAGCCCCCGACAGGAGTTGAGCACTGAAGCTTTCTTT
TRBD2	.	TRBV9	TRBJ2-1	CASSVLGREAFHEQFF	TGTGCCAGCAGCGTTTTAGGGCGGGAGGCGTTCCATGAGCAGTTCTTC
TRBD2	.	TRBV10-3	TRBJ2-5	CAISEGGGGSLWEQYF	TGTGCCATCAGTGAAGGTGGTGGCGGGAGTCTTTGGGAGCAGTACTTC
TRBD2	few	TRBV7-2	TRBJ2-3	CASSLGPGGTDTQYF	TGTGCCAGCAGCTTAGGACCGGGAGGGACAGATACGCAGTATTTT
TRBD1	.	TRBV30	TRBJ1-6	CAWGQGTGNSPLHF	TGTGCCTGGGGACAGGGTACGGGAAATTCACCCCTCCACTTT
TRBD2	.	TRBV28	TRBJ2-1	CASSFGSGLQFF	TGTGCCAGCAGTTTTGGTAGCGGGCTTCAGTTCTTC
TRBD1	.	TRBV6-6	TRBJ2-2	CASSVQGATNTGELFF	TGTGCCAGCAGTGTACAGGGGGCTACGAACACCGGGGAGCTGTTTTTT
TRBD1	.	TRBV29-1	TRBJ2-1	CSVSPGGNEQFF	TGCAGCGTTTCCCCAGGGGGCAATGAGCAGTTCTTC
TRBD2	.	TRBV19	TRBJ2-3	CASSPRTSAYTDTQYF	TGTGCCAGTAGCCCGAGGACTAGCGCCTACACAGATACGCAGTATTTT
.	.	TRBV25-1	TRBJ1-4	CASRDNSEKLFF	TGTGCCAGCAGAGACAACAGCGAAAAACTGTTTTTT
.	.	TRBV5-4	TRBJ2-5	CASSPGTGRMRQETQYF	TGTGCCAGCAGCCCGGGTACCGGGAGAATGAGACAAGAGACCCAGTACTTC
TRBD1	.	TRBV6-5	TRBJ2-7	CASSYGQGGLEQYF	TGTGCCAGCAGTTACGGACAGGGGGGTCTCGAGCAGTACTTC
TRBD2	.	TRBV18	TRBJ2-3	CASSPKTSGRRVDTQYF	TGTGCCAGCTCACCAAAGACTAGCGGGAGGAGGGTAGATACGCAGTATTTT
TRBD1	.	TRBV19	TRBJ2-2	CASSKGQVVSTGELFF	TGTGCCAGTAGTAAAGGACAGGTTGTTTCAACCGGGGAGCTGTTTTTT
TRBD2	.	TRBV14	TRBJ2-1	CASSRMGLAGVTVF	TGTGCCAGCAGCCGAATGGGACTAGCGGGAGTGACGGTCTTC
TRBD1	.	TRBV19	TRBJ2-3	CASSIQGFGTGERDTQYF	TGTGCCAGTAGTATACAGGGATTTGGGACAGGGGAGAGAGATACGCAGTATTTT
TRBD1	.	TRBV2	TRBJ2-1	CASSEATAGTGTFF	TGTGCCAGCAGTGAAGCAACAGCCGGGACAGGGACGTTCTTC
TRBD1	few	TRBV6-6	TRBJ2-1	CASTRQGPYNEQFF	TGTGCCAGCACCCGACAGGGGCCCTACAATGAGCAGTTCTTC
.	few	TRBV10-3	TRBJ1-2	CAISGRTEDLQGGYTF	TGTGCCATCAGTGGTCGTACGGAGGATCTTCAAGGGGGCTACACCTTC
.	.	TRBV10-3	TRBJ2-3	CAIRTTGIRTDTQYF	TGTGCCATCAGGACAACGGGAATACGCACAGATACGCAGTATTTT
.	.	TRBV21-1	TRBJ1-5	CASSKEHLRGHSNQPQHF	TGTGCCAGCAGCAAAGAGCATCTTAGAGGGCATAGCAATCAGCCCCAGCATTTT
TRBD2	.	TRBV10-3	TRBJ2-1	CAVSERGSGTSGNEQFF	TGTGCCGTCAGTGAAAGGGGCTCCGGGACTAGCGGAAATGAGCAGTTCTTC
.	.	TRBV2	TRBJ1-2	CASRGGGSGGYGYTF	TGTGCCAGCAGGGGCGGAGGGTCTGGAGGCTATGGCTACACCTTC
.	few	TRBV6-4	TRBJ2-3	CASSRTSTDTQYF	TGTGCCAGCAGTCGGACTAGCACAGATACGCAGTATTTT
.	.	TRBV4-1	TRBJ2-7	CASSQERGYEQYF	TGCGCCAGCAGCCAAGAAAGGGGCTACGAGCAGTACTTC
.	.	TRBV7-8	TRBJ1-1	CASSLTGLITEAFF	TGTGCCAGCAGCCTCACGGGGTTAATCACTGAAGCTTTCTTT
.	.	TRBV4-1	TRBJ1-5	CASSQDQTAHQPQHF	TGCGCCAGCAGCCAAGATCAGACAGCCCATCAGCCCCAGCATTTT
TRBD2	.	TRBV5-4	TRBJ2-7	CASSTPSGGAYEQYF	TGTGCCAGCAGCACGCCTAGCGGGGGGGCTTACGAGCAGTACTTC
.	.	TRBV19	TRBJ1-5	CASRQSGSDQPQHF	TGTGCCAGTAGACAGTCTGGGTCAGATCAGCCCCAGCATTTT